This is a list of T cell receptor beta chains from one sample in a study of Ad26.COV2.S vaccination and SARS-CoV-2 variants. TCRdb keeps only in-frame clones here, not all; method: immunoSEQ multiplex PCR. Here the sample spans about 180,000 clones, approximately 88% being singletons. Sequenced material: peripheral blood, taken after recovery from COVID-19. The receptors here all came from a human donor who had recovered from COVID-19. CDR3s include the opening cysteine and the closing phenylalanine or tryptophan. D genes are given only for firm matches. Size is stated for part of the rows, as once, few or many counts, or as a class when the clone is expanded.

.	TRBV4-1	.	TRBJ1-5	CASSQQHSNQPQHF	TGCGCCAGCAGCCAACAGCATAGCAATCAGCCCCAGCATTTT
.	TRBV6-6	.	TRBJ2-4	CASSYGRATAKNIQYF	TGTGCCAGCAGTTACGGGCGAGCGACGGCCAAAAACATTCAGTACTTC
TRBD1	TRBV2	.	TRBJ1-2	CASSRTGGNYGYTF	TGTGCCAGCAGTCGGACAGGGGGGAACTATGGCTACACCTTC
.	TRBV18	.	TRBJ1-1	CASSLDRGNTEAFF	TGTGCCAGCTCACTAGACCGGGGGAACACTGAAGCTTTCTTT
.	TRBV7-3	.	TRBJ2-1	CASSLVANNEQFF	TGTGCCAGCAGCTTAGTAGCGAACAATGAGCAGTTCTTC
.	TRBV28	.	TRBJ1-5	CASRLGARGGNQPQHF	TGTGCCAGCAGACTGGGGGCTAGAGGGGGCAATCAGCCCCAGCATTTT
TRBD2	TRBV27	once	TRBJ2-3	CASSSTSGGVLRTQYF	TGTGCCAGCAGTTCTACTAGCGGGGGGGTCTTGCGTACGCAGTATTTT
.	TRBV5-6	.	TRBJ1-6	CASSYFEGRSSPLHF	TGTGCCAGCAGCTACTTCGAGGGGAGGAGTTCACCCCTCCACTTT
.	TRBV30	.	TRBJ2-3	CAATAINTPYTQYF	TGTGCTGCAACCGCTATTAACACACCTTATACGCAGTATTTT
.	TRBV3-1/TRBV3-2	.	TRBJ1-1	CASSPATVNTEAFF	TGTGCCAGCAGTCCGGCGACAGTAAACACTGAAGCTTTCTTT
.	TRBV18	.	TRBJ1-2	CASSPQANYGYTF	TGTGCCAGCTCACCCCAGGCAAACTATGGCTACACCTTC
.	TRBV5-4	.	TRBJ2-4	CASSDRGAKNIQYF	TGTGCCAGCAGCGACAGAGGAGCCAAAAACATTCAGTACTTC
.	TRBV7-9	.	TRBJ2-3	CASSSYRESPADTQYF	TGTGCCAGCAGCTCCTACAGGGAATCCCCCGCAGATACGCAGTATTTT
.	TRBV9	.	TRBJ2-3	CASSAQAGAGTDTQYF	TGTGCCAGCAGCGCCCAGGCGGGCGCGGGCACAGATACGCAGTATTTT
TRBD2	TRBV6-4	.	TRBJ2-1	CASSDPGLAEFF	TGTGCCAGCAGTGACCCGGGGCTAGCGGAGTTCTTC
.	TRBV7-9	.	TRBJ2-3	CASSLAGGLEEYF	TGTGCCAGCAGCTTAGCCGGGGGCCTTGAGGAGTATTTT
.	TRBV25-1	.	TRBJ2-5	CASSEETQYF	TGTGCCAGCAGTGAGGAGACCCAGTACTTC
TRBD2	TRBV7-2	.	TRBJ2-2	CASRPGLAGNTGELFF	TGTGCCAGCAGGCCGGGACTAGCGGGGAATACCGGGGAGCTGTTTTTT
.	TRBV7-2	.	TRBJ2-7	CASSLAGTDSYEQYF	TGTGCCAGCAGCTTAGCGGGGACGGACTCCTACGAGCAGTACTTC
.	TRBV5-1	.	TRBJ1-2	CASSLEVSYGYTF	TGCGCCAGCAGCTTGGAGGTCAGCTATGGCTACACCTTC
TRBD2	TRBV6-5	.	TRBJ2-1	CASSYSSGRPYNEQFF	TGTGCCAGCAGTTACTCTAGCGGGAGGCCCTACAATGAGCAGTTCTTC
TRBD2	TRBV27	once	TRBJ2-5	CASSLRQAGLAGGPETQYF	TGTGCCAGCAGTCTACGGCAGGCTGGACTAGCGGGAGGGCCGGAGACCCAGTACTTC
TRBD1	TRBV19	.	TRBJ1-1	CASSGHGQGLTNTEAFF	TGTGCCAGTAGTGGCCACGGACAGGGACTGACGAACACTGAAGCTTTCTTT
.	TRBV29-1	once	TRBJ2-1	CSVESYNEQFF	TGCAGCGTGGAGTCCTACAATGAGCAGTTCTTC